These 5 T cell receptor beta chains originate from one sample sequenced in a study of response to subunit inactivated influenza vaccine. TCRdb processed the RT-PCR reads anew with MiXCR; each CDR3 protein has one entry. The table records 550,000 to 800,000 distinct CDR3 sequences, approximately 14% of them present only once. The source was PBMCs from blood, collected roughly 12 days after vaccination. These receptors were taken from a man aged 50-60 years who received an inactivated influenza vaccine.

V and J are TRBV4-3 and TRBJ2-1; D might be TRBD2 (6 bases). CDR1 is LGHNA, CDR2 YSLEER, per germline. Trimming cost V 0 bases and J 0 bases, with 12 bases left between them. CDR3 length: 17 amino acids. DNA of the CDR3: TGCGCCAGCAGCCAAGAACTAGCACTGAGCTCCTACAATGAGCAGTTCTTC. Its translation: CASSQELALSSYNEQFF.

There are a few counts of this clonotype. DNA for the CDR3: TGTGCCAGCAGCGTAGGCTTTGACTGGGCAGATACGCAGTATTTT. Translating gives CASSVGFDWADTQYF. The chain uses TRBV9 and TRBJ2-3; D unclear. The CDR3 totals 15 residues. CDR1 is SGDLS, CDR2 YYNGEE, per germline. Trimming took off 0 bases at V and 4 bases at J, with 12 bases between the two ends.

The sample holds many counts of this clonotype. The V gene is TRBV29-1, the J gene TRBJ2-1; D remains ambiguous. This CDR3 is 14 amino acids long. CDR1 SQVTM and CDR2 ANQGSEA come from the germline V gene. V gave up 6 bases and J gave up 0 bases, with 12 bases separating them. CDR3 bases: TGCAGCGTGGGTCGTAGGAGCTCCTACAATGAGCAGTTCTTC. It codes for CSVGRRSSYNEQFF.

This clonotype turned up a few times. The chain couples TRBV15 to TRBJ2-5; D call uncertain. This CDR3 spans 12 amino acids. V was clipped by 2 bases and J by 1 base, with 2 bases between them. From germline, CDR1 is LNHNV and CDR2 YYDKDF (reference sequence). CDR3 loop: CATSRTQETQYF. The CDR3 region has the DNA TGTGCCACCAGCAGAACCCAAGAGACCCAGTACTTC.

This clonotype was seen once. A much bigger clone sits one base away, suggesting this may be a read error. The V and J genes are TRBV7-2 and TRBJ1-2; D not certain. V was shortened by 6 bases and J by 3 bases, with 5 bases between the two germline ends. The CDR3 length is 11 residues. The germline V gene encodes CDR1 SGHTA and CDR2 FQGNSA. CDR3 amino acids: CASSDHYGYTF. DNA of the CDR3: TGTGCCAGCAGTGACCACTATGGCTACACCTTC.